The clone carrying this T cell receptor (beta chain) was picked up a small number of times. These data originate in a study of cytomegalovirus exposure and HLA in healthy donors. Use of 60 Vbeta and 13 Jbeta primers characterized the PCR. Measured with immunoSEQ multiplex PCR; TCRdb has only the in-frame clones, and not every one. The top ten clones hold roughly 13% of a sample with some 180,000 clones, approximately 78% of them seen once. With 6 bases removed from V and 1 base from J, the gap between germline ends came to 17 bases. CDR1 is KGHSH and CDR2 is LQKENI in the germline V gene. CDR3 length: 16 amino acids.

The specimen was PBMCs. This clonotype originated in a woman between 25 and 40 years old in good health and CMV-seropositive. The chain is built from TRBV18 and TRBJ2-3; D perhaps matches TRBD2 (5 bases). The CDR3 spells CASSRRRGEGTDTQYF. In DNA, the CDR3 is TGTGCCAGCTCCCGGAGACGGGGAGAGGGCACAGATACGCAGTATTTT.